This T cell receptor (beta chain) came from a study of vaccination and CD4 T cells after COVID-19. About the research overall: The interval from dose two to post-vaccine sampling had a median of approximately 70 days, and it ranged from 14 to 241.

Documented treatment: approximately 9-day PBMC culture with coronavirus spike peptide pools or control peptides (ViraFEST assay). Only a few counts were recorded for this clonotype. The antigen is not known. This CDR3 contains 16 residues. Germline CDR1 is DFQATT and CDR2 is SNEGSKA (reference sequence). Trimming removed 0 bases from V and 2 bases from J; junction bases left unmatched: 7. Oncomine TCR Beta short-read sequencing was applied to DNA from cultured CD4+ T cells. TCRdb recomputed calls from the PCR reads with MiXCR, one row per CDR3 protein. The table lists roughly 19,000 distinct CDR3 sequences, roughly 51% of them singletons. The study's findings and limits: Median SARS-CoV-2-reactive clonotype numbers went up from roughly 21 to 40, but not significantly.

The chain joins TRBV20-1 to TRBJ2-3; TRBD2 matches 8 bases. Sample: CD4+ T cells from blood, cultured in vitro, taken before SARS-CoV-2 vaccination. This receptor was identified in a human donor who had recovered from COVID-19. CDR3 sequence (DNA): TGCAGTGCTAGAGATGTTGCGGGAGGATACACAGATACGCAGTATTTT. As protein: CSARDVAGGYTDTQYF.